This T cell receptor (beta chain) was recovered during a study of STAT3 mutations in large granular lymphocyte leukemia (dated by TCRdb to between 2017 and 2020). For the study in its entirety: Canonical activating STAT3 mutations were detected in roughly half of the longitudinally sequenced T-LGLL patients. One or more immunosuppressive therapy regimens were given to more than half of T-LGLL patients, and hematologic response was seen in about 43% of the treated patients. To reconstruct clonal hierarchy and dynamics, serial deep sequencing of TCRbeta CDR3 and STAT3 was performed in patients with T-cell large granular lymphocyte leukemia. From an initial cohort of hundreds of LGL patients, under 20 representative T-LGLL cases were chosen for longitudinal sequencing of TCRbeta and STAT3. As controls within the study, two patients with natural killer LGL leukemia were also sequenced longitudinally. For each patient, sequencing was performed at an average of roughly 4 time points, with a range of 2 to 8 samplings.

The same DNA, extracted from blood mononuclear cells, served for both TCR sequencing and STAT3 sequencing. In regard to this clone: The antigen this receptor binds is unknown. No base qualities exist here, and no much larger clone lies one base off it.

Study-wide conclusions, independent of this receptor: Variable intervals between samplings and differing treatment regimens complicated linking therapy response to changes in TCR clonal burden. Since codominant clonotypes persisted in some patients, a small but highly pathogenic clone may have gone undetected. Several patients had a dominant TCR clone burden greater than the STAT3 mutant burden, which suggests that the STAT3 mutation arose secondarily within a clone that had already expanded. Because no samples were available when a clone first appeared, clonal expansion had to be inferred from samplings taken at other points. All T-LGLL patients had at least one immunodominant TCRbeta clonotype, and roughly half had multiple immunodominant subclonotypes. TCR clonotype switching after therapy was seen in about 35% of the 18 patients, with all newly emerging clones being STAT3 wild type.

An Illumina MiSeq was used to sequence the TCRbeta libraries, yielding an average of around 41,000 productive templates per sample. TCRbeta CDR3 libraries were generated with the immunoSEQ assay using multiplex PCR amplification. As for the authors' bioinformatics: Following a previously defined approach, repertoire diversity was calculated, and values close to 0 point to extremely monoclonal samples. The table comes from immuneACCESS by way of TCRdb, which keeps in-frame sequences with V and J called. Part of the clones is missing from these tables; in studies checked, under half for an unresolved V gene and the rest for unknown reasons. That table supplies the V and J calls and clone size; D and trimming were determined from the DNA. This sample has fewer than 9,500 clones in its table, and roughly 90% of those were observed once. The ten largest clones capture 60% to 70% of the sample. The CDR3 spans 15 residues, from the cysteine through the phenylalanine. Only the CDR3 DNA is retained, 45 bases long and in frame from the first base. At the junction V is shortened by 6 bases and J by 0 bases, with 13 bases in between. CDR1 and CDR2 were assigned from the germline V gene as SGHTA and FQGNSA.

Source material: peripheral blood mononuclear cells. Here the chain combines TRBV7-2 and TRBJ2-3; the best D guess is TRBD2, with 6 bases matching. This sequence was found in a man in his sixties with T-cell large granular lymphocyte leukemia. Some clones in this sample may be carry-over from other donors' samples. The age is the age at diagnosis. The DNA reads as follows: TGTGCCAGCAGTTCTCAAGGGACTAGCACAGATACGCAGTATTTT. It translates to CASSSQGTSTDTQYF.